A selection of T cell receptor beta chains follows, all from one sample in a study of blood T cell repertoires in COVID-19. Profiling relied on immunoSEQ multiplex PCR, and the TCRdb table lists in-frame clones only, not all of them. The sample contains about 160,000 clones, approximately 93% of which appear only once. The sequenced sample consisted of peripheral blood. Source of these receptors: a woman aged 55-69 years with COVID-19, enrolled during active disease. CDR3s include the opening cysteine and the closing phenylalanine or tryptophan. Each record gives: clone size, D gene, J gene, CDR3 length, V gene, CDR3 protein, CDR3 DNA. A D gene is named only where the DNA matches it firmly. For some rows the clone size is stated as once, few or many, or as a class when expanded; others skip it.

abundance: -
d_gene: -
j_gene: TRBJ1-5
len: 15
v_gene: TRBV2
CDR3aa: CASNGDGIGNQPQHF
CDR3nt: TGTGCCAGCAATGGAGACGGGATCGGCAATCAGCCCCAGCATTTT

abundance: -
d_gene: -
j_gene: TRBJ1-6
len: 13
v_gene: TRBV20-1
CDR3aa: CSGSRGAWDDLHF
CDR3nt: TGCAGTGGTAGTCGGGGGGCGTGGGATGACCTCCACTTT

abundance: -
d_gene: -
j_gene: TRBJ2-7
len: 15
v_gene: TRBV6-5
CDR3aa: CASTPAGTASYEQYF
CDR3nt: TGTGCCAGCACCCCCGCCGGGACTGCCTCCTACGAGCAGTACTTC

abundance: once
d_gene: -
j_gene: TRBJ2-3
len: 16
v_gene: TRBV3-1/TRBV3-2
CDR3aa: CASSQEGGANTDTQYF
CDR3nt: TGTGCCAGCAGCCAGGAGGGGGGGGCCAACACAGATACGCAGTATTTT

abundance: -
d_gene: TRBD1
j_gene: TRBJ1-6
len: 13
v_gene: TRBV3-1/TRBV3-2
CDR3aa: CASSPGTEGTLHF
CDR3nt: TGTGCCAGCAGCCCCGGGACAGAAGGGACCCTCCACTTT

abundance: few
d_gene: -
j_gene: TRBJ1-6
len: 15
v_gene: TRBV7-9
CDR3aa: CASSPANRENSPLHF
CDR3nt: TGTGCCAGCAGCCCCGCGAACAGGGAGAATTCACCCCTCCACTTT

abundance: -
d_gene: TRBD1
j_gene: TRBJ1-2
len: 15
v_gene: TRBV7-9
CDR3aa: CASSLAPRQGLGYTF
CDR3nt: TGTGCCAGCAGCTTAGCTCCTCGACAGGGCCTCGGCTACACCTTC

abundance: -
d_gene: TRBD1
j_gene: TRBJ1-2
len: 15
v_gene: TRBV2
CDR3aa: CASTKMDRGNYGYTF
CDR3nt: TGTGCCAGCACCAAGATGGACAGGGGTAACTATGGCTACACCTTC

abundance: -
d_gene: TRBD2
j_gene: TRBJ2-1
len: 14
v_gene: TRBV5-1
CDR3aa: CASSLTSGGDEQFF
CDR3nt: TGCGCCAGCAGCTTGACTAGCGGGGGCGATGAGCAGTTCTTC

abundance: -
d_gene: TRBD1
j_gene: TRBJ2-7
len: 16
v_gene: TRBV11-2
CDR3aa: CASSLISGTGADEQYF
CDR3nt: TGTGCCAGCAGCTTAATCTCCGGGACAGGGGCCGACGAGCAGTACTTC

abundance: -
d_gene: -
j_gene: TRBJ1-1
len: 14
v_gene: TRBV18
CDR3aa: CASSPTASGAEAFF
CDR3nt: TGTGCCAGCTCACCAACCGCCTCGGGGGCTGAAGCTTTCTTT

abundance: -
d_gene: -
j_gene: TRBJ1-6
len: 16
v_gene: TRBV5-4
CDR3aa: CASSPGGTVYNSPLHF
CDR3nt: TGTGCCAGCAGTCCCGGGGGGACGGTCTATAATTCACCCCTCCACTTT

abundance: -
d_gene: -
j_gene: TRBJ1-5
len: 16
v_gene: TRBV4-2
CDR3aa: CASSQVWGDVDQPQHF
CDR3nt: TGTGCCAGCAGCCAAGTTTGGGGGGACGTCGATCAGCCCCAGCATTTT

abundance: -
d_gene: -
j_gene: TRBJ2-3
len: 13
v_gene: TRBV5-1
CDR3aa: CASSPRWGGPQYF
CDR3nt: TGCGCCAGCAGCCCCCGCTGGGGGGGGCCCCAGTATTTT

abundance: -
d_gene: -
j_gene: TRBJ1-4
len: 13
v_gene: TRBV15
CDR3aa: CATSGLTNEKLFF
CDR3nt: TGTGCCACCTCAGGGCTAACTAATGAAAAACTGTTTTTT

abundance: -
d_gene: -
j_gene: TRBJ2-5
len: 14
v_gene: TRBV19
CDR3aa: CASSFSIEKETQYF
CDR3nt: TGTGCCAGTAGTTTTTCCATAGAGAAGGAGACCCAGTACTTC

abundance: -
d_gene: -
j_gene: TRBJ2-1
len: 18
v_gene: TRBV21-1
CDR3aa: CASSKRGITGGSYNEQFF
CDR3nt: TGTGCCAGCAGCAAAAGGGGCATCACAGGGGGCTCCTACAATGAGCAGTTCTTC

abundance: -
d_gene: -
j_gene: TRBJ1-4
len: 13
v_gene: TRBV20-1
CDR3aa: CSASIGTNEKLFF
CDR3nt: TGCAGTGCTAGTATCGGGACTAATGAAAAACTGTTTTTT

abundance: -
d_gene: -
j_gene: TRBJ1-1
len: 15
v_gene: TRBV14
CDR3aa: CASSQDHGVGTEAFF
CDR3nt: TGTGCCAGCAGCCAAGATCACGGGGTTGGGACTGAAGCTTTCTTT

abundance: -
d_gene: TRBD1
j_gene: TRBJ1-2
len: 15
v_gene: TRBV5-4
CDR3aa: CASSLVDRQNYGYTF
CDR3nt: TGTGCCAGCAGCTTGGTGGACAGGCAGAACTATGGCTACACCTTC

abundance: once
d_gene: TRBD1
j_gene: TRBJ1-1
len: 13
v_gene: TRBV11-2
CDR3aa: CASSWTGGSEAFF
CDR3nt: TGTGCCAGCAGCTGGACAGGGGGTTCTGAAGCTTTCTTT

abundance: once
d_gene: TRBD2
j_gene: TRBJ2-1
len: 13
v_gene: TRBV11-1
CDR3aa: CASSLAGGNEQFF
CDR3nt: TGTGCCAGCAGCTTGGCGGGGGGCAATGAGCAGTTCTTC

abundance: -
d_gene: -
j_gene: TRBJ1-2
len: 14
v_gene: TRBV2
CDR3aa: CASTADRISYGYTF
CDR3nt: TGTGCCAGCACCGCTGACAGGATAAGCTATGGCTACACCTTC

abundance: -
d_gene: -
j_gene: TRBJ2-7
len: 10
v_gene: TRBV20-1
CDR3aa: CSALRDEQYF
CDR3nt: TGCAGTGCCCTCAGGGATGAGCAGTACTTC

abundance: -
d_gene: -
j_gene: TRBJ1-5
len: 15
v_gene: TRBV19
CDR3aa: CASSDTDRSNQPQHF
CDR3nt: TGTGCCAGTAGTGACACAGACAGAAGCAATCAGCCCCAGCATTTT

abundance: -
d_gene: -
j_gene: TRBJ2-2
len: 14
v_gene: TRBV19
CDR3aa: CASSMQGYTGELFF
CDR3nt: TGTGCCAGTAGTATGCAGGGATACACCGGGGAGCTGTTTTTT

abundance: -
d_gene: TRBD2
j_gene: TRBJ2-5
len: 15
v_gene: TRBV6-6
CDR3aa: CASSWPGRGEETQYF
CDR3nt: TGTGCCAGCAGTTGGCCTGGACGGGGGGAAGAGACCCAGTACTTC

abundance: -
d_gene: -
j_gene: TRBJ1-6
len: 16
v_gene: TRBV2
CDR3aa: CATWSEGSSYNSPLHF
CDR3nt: TGTGCCACCTGGAGTGAGGGAAGCTCCTATAATTCACCCCTCCACTTT

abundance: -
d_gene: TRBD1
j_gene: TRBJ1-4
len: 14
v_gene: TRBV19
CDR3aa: CASSVQGDRQKLFF
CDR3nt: TGTGCCAGTAGTGTACAGGGGGACAGGCAAAAACTGTTTTTT

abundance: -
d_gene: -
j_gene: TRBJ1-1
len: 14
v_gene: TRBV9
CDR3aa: CASSVSTGNTEAFF
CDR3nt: TGTGCCAGCAGCGTATCGACAGGGAACACTGAAGCTTTCTTT

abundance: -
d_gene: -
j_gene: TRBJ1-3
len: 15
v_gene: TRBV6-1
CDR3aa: CASSENLSSGNTIYF
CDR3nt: TGTGCCAGCAGTGAAAATTTATCTTCTGGAAACACCATATATTTT

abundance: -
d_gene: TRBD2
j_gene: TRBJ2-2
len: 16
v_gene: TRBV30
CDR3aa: CAWSSGLAGITGELFF
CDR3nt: TGTGCCTGGAGTTCTGGACTAGCGGGGATCACCGGGGAGCTGTTTTTT

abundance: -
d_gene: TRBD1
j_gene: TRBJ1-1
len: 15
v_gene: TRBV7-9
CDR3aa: CASSLAGTENTEAFF
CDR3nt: TGTGCCAGCAGCTTGGCCGGGACAGAGAACACTGAAGCTTTCTTT

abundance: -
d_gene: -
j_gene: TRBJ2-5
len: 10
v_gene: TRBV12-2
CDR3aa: CASRFVEMYF
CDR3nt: TGTGCAAGTCGCTTCGTGGAGATGTACTTC

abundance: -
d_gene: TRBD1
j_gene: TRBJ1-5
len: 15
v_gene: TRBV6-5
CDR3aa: CASSYSKQGDQPQHF
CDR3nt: TGTGCCAGCAGTTACTCGAAACAGGGGGACCAGCCCCAGCATTTT

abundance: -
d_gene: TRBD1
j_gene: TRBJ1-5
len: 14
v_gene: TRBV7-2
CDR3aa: CASSSGQGLQPQHF
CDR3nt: TGTGCCAGCAGCTCGGGACAGGGGTTACAGCCCCAGCATTTT

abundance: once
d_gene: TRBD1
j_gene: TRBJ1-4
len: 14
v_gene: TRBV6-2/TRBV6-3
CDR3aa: CASSRQGANEKLFF
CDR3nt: TGTGCCAGCAGTCGACAGGGAGCAAATGAAAAACTGTTTTTT

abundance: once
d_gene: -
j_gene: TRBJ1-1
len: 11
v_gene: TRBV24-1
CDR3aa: CATPLGTEAFF
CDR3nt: TGTGCCACCCCCCTAGGCACTGAAGCTTTCTTT

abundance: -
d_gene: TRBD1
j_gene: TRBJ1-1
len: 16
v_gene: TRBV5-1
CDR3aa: CASSPNQQGMATEAFF
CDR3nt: TGCGCCAGCAGCCCAAACCAACAGGGGATGGCCACTGAAGCTTTCTTT

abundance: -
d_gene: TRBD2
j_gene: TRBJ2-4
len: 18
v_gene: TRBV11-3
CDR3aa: CASSRGSSGGGAKNIQYF
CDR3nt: TGTGCCAGCAGCCGCGGTAGTTCAGGCGGGGGGGCGAAAAACATTCAGTACTTC

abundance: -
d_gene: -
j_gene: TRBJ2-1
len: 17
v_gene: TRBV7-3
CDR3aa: CASSLNNGGISYNEQFF
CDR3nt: TGTGCCAGCAGCTTAAATAACGGGGGAATATCCTACAATGAGCAGTTCTTC

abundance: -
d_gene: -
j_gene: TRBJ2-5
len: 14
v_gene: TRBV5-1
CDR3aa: CASSSSRGPGTQYF
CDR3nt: TGCGCCAGCAGCTCCAGCCGAGGTCCCGGGACCCAGTACTTC

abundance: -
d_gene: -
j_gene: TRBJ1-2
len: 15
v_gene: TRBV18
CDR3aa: CASSPGGRTNYGYTF
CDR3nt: TGTGCCAGCTCACCTGGGGGCAGGACTAACTATGGCTACACCTTC

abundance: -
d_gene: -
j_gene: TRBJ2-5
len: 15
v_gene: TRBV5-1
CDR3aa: CASRRFFNIQETQYF
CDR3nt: TGCGCCAGCAGGCGGTTTTTCAACATCCAAGAGACCCAGTACTTC

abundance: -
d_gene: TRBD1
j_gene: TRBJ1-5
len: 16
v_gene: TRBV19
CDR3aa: CASSIGMTGSNQPQHF
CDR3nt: TGTGCCAGTAGTATAGGGATGACAGGGTCCAATCAGCCCCAGCATTTT

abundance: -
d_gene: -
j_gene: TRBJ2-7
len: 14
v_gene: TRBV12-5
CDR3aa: CASGLQQGPYEQYF
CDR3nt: TGTGCTAGTGGTTTGCAGCAGGGCCCCTACGAGCAGTACTTC

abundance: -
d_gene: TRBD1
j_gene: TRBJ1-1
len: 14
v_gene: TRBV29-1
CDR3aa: CSVALTGGGTEAFF
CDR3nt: TGCAGCGTTGCTCTGACAGGGGGGGGGACTGAAGCTTTCTTT

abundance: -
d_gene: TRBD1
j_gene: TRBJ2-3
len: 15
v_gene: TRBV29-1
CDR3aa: CSAGATGAYTDTQYF
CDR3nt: TGCAGCGCCGGAGCGACAGGGGCCTACACAGATACGCAGTATTTT

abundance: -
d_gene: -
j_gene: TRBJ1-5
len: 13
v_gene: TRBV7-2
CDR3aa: CASSLALLQPQHF
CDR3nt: TGTGCCAGCAGCTTAGCCCTACTGCAGCCCCAGCATTTT

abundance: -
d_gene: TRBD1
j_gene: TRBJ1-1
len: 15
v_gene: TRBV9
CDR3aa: CASRSGDRSSTEAFF
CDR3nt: TGTGCCAGCAGATCGGGGGACAGATCCTCCACTGAAGCTTTCTTT

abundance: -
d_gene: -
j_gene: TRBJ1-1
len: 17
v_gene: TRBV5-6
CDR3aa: CASSYLGSRGMNTEAFF
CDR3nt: TGTGCCAGCAGTTACTTAGGCAGCAGGGGCATGAACACTGAAGCTTTCTTT

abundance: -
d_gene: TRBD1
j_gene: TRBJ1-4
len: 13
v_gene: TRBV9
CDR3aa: CASSGLQGEKLFF
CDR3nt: TGTGCCAGCAGCGGACTACAGGGGGAAAAACTGTTTTTT

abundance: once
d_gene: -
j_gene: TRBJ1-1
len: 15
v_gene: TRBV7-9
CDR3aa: CASSAYGEPDTEAFF
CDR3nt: TGTGCCAGCAGCGCATACGGGGAACCGGACACTGAAGCTTTCTTT